The T cell receptor beta chain described here comes from a study of blood T cell repertoires in COVID-19. Study information: Donors in the United States, Italy and Spain gave samples during acute or convalescent COVID-19. The cDNA or gDNA used as material had been derived from T cells, B-cell-depleted T cells, or PBMCs.

This CDR3 region has 13 residues. The germline CDR1 and CDR2 sequences are SNHLY and FYNNEI. V was clipped by 9 bases and J by 10 bases; unmatched bases: 10. Original analysis: Reference gene primer amplification gave estimated nucleated cell counts. TCRdb's table, derived via immunoSEQ multiplex PCR, lists solely in-frame clones and lacks some. V and J calls and clone size follow that table, whereas D and trimming were derived from the DNA. Of 130,000 or so clones listed, 82% are singletons. The receptor's source is a human donor in a cohort sampled during active COVID-19. The chain couples TRBV2 to TRBJ1-2; TRBD1 matches at 11 bases. The sequencing input was peripheral blood. The CDR3 is CARYYLGQGDYTF. In DNA form, the CDR3 reads TGTGCCAGATACTACCTGGGACAGGGGGACTACACCTTC. The full variable domain, its missing parts supplied by reference TRBV2 and TRBJ1-2, is EPEVTQTPSHQVTQMGQEVILRCVPISNHLYFYWYRQILGQKVEFLVSFYNNEISEKSEIFDDQFSVERPDGSNFTLKIRSTKLEDSAMYFCARYYLGQGDYTFGSGTRLTVV.